The 24 T cell receptor beta chains reported below all come from one sample, sequenced in a study of blood T cell repertoires in COVID-19. Repertoires were generated with immunoSEQ multiplex PCR, while TCRdb's copy carries only in-frame clones and drops some. The data contain about 130,000 clones, 65% to 85% of them seen just once; the ten biggest clones take up roughly 15%. The sequenced material came from peripheral blood. The receptors come from a young man with COVID-19, enrolled during active disease.

The V and J genes are TRBV28 and TRBJ1-5; 9 nucleotides agree with TRBD1. Germline V gene sequence: CDR1 MDHEN, CDR2 SYDVKM. After removal of 5 bases from V and 2 bases from J, the junction contained 10 bases not matched to a gene. CDR3 size: 17 residues. The DNA of the CDR3 is TGTGCCAGCAGTATTACAGGGGGCGCGGTGGGCAATCAGCCCCAGCATTTT. Its protein is CASSITGGAVGNQPQHF.

The sample holds one count of this clone. V is TRBV28 and J is TRBJ1-4; D not resolved. Per the germline V gene, CDR1 is MDHEN and CDR2 is SYDVKM. V was clipped by 8 bases and J by 3 bases, with 10 bases between them. CDR3 length: 13 residues. The CDR3 loop reads CASVSGANEKLFF. The CDR3 nucleotides are TGTGCCAGCGTTAGCGGGGCTAATGAAAAACTGTTTTTT.

Only a few counts were recorded for this clone. V is TRBV24-1 and J is TRBJ2-3; D is perhaps TRBD2 (6 bases). The length of the CDR3 is 15 residues. V lost 3 bases, J lost 6 bases, and 15 bases lay in between. The germline CDR1 and CDR2 sequences are KGHDR and SFDVKD. DNA of the CDR3: TGTGCCACCAGTGATGGGGGGATGGCTGTGGATACGCAGTATTTT. Residues: CATSDGGMAVDTQYF.

This clone has more than one count but fewer than ten. The rearrangement uses TRBV29-1 and TRBJ1-2; 8 positions agree with TRBD1. CDR3 length: 13 amino acids. In germline, CDR1 is SQVTM, CDR2 ANQGSEA. V dropped 5 bases and J dropped 7; count of bases not matched to a gene: 9. This CDR3 reads CSVPLTGEAGYTF. CDR3 bases: TGCAGCGTTCCTTTGACAGGGGAAGCTGGCTACACCTTC.

This chain links TRBV7-3 with TRBJ2-2; 12 bases fit TRBD1. Germline CDR1 SGHTA, CDR2 FQGTGA. There are 18 residues in the CDR3. The junction had 8 bases not matched to a gene; V was cut back by 1 base and J by 5 bases. CDR3 loop: CASSLILGTGGATGELFF. The CDR3 DNA reads as TGTGCCAGCAGCTTAATACTCGGGACAGGGGGCGCGACCGGGGAGCTGTTTTTT.

This chain links TRBV19 with TRBJ2-1; TRBD2 aligns across 9 bases. The CDR3 contains 17 residues. V was clipped by 5 bases and J by 5 bases; unmatched bases: 13. Germline V gene lookup returns CDR1 LNHDA and CDR2 SQIVND (reference sequence). The CDR3 DNA reads as TGTGCCAGTAGTGTTGGTAGCGGGAGCGTGAGGAACAATGAGCAGTTCTTC. Encoded protein: CASSVGSGSVRNNEQFF. Based on the CDR3 plus reference TRBV19 and TRBJ2-1, the full variable domain is DGGITQSPKYLFRKEGQNVTLSCEQNLNHDAMYWYRQDPGQGLRLIYYSQIVNDFQKGDIAEGYSVSREKKESFPLTVTSAQKNPTAFYLCASSVGSGSVRNNEQFFGPGTRLTVL.

This clone has only one observation. The rearrangement uses TRBV11-3 and TRBJ2-3; TRBD1 agrees at 8 bases. This CDR3 is 16 amino acids long. Germline V gene sequence: CDR1 SGHNT, CDR2 YENEEA. V lost 5 bases to trimming and J lost 5 bases; unmatched junction nucleotides: 12. The CDR3 DNA follows: TGTGCCAGCAGCCCACGCTTCGGACAGGGTATAGATACGCAGTATTTT. Translation gives CASSPRFGQGIDTQYF. Full variable domain (remainder filled in from reference TRBV11-3 and TRBJ2-3): EAGVVQSPRYKIIEKKQPVAFWCNPISGHNTLYWYLQNLGQGPELLIRYENEEAVDDSQLPKDRFSAERLKGVDSTLKIQPAELGDSAVYLCASSPRFGQGIDTQYFGPGTRLTVL.

This clone is judged medium-sized. The J gene is TRBJ2-6, the V gene TRBV4-2, with 7 bases fitting TRBD1. This CDR3 is built from 19 residues. The J segment lost 1 base and the V segment lost 2 bases, leaving 11 bases of the junction unmatched. Germline assignment: CDR1 LGHNA and CDR2 YNFKEQ. The CDR3 here is CASSQLVDRQGSGANVLTF. DNA for the CDR3: TGTGCCAGCAGCCAATTAGTGGACAGGCAGGGTTCTGGGGCCAACGTCCTGACTTTC.

With regard to this clone: This same CDR3 is encoded by further DNA sequences in the sample. V is TRBV19 and J is TRBJ2-7; 10 bases line up with TRBD2. The CDR3 consists of 14 residues. Germline trimming cut 4 bases from V and 0 bases from J; bases unmatched to any gene: 0. From germline, CDR1 is LNHDA and CDR2 SQIVND (reference sequence). CDR3 region: CASSTSGSSYEQYF. The CDR3 region has the DNA TGTGCCAGTAGTACTAGCGGGAGCTCCTACGAGCAGTACTTC. Variable domain in full (rest from reference TRBV19 and TRBJ2-7): DGGITQSPKYLFRKEGQNVTLSCEQNLNHDAMYWYRQDPGQGLRLIYYSQIVNDFQKGDIAEGYSVSREKKESFPLTVTSAQKNPTAFYLCASSTSGSSYEQYFGPGTRLTVT.

The chain has TRBV4-3 and TRBJ2-3, with 11 bases fitting TRBD2. CDR3 length equals 19 residues. The junction had 12 bases not matched to a gene; V was cut back by 0 bases and J by 4 bases. Germline loops: CDR1 LGHNA, CDR2 YSLEER. The CDR3 is CASSQDLDSGGARPDTQYF. CDR3 nucleotide sequence: TGCGCCAGCAGCCAAGACCTGGATAGCGGGGGGGCCCGCCCAGATACGCAGTATTTT.

The CDR3 DNA follows: TGTGCTTGTACGAACATCTACGAGCAGTACTTC. Its translation is CACTNIYEQYF. This rearrangement joins TRBV30 to TRBJ2-7; D remains unclear. Germline V lookup: CDR1 GTSNPN, CDR2 SVGIG (reference sequence). The CDR3 runs to 11 residues.

This chain joins TRBV28 and TRBJ2-6, with a possible D match to TRBD2 (7 bases). The V gene's germline CDR1 is MDHEN and CDR2 SYDVKM. This CDR3 region has 18 residues. V lost 2 bases and J lost 0, with 14 bases in between. CDR3 protein: CASSLRGGRNSGANVLTF. CDR3 DNA: TGTGCCAGCAGTTTAAGGGGGGGACGGAACTCTGGGGCCAACGTCCTGACTTTC.

This clone was picked up one time. The rearrangement joins TRBV5-4 to TRBJ2-1; D is uncertain. Germline V lookup: CDR1 SGHNT, CDR2 YYREEE (reference sequence). There are 14 residues in the CDR3. Trimming took off 1 base at V and 6 bases at J, with 11 bases between the two ends. The CDR3 spells CASSLHLAANEQFF. CDR3 DNA sequence: TGTGCCAGCAGCTTGCACTTGGCGGCCAATGAGCAGTTCTTC.

The chain recombines TRBV27 with TRBJ2-7; D perhaps matches TRBD2 (6 bases). The CDR3 is made up of 13 amino acids. Trimming removed 3 bases at V and 2 bases at J, with 8 bases between. Per the germline V gene, CDR1 is MNHEY and CDR2 is SMNVEV (reference sequence). For the CDR3, the DNA is TGTGCCAGCAGTTTTGGGGAGGCCTACGAGCAGTACTTC. Residues: CASSFGEAYEQYF.

The gene calls are TRBV11-3 and TRBJ2-1, with a weak D call TRBD1 (6 bases). Between the trimmed V and J ends, which lost 5 bases and 11 bases, there was a span of 22 bases. From germline, CDR1 is SGHNT and CDR2 YENEEA. CDR3 size: 15 residues. CDR3 protein: CASSGRTGLPPKQFF. CDR3 nucleotide sequence: TGTGCCAGCAGCGGTCGAACAGGGTTACCCCCAAAGCAGTTCTTC.

V and J are TRBV9 and TRBJ1-5; TRBD1 matches at 9 bases. After removal of 2 bases from V and 11 bases from J, the junction contained 8 bases not matched to a gene. Germline CDR1 is SGDLS and CDR2 is YYNGEE. The CDR3 covers 14 residues. The CDR3 DNA sequence: TGTGCCAGCAGCGTGGGGACAGGGTCAGGGACCCAGCATTTT. Translation gives CASSVGTGSGTQHF.

The J gene is TRBJ1-6, the V gene TRBV5-1, with a weak D call TRBD1 (5 bases). The V and J ends lost 4 bases and 6 bases respectively, with 17 bases between them. There are 16 residues in the CDR3. The germline V gene encodes CDR1 SGHRS and CDR2 YFSETQ. CDR3 DNA sequence: TGCGCCAGCAGCCCCGCCTCTGGACATCGTAATTCACCCCTCCACTTT. Its protein is CASSPASGHRNSPLHF.

This clone has more than one count but fewer than ten. The gene calls are TRBV6-5 and TRBJ1-2, with D tentatively TRBD1 (5 bases). Germline values: CDR1 MNHEY, CDR2 SVGAGI. Trimming pared 10 bases from V and 7 bases from J, leaving 22 bases between. The CDR3 spans 14 residues. The CDR3, as DNA: TGTGCCACCAAACGTCCGGGACTACAAGTTGGCTACACCTTC. Its translation: CATKRPGLQVGYTF.

V usage is TRBV19 and J usage is TRBJ1-6; TRBD1 agrees at 10 bases. Germline trimming cut 3 bases from V and 9 bases from J; bases unmatched to any gene: 5. The CDR3 extends over 15 amino acids. CDR1 and CDR2 from the germline V gene are LNHDA and SQIVND (reference sequence). CDR3 coding DNA: TGTGCCAGTAGTATTCGGACAGGGGGTAGTTCACCCCTCCACTTT. This codes for CASSIRTGGSSPLHF.

This chain joins TRBV27 and TRBJ2-1; a weak D match, TRBD1 (5 bases). With 5 bases removed from V and 4 bases from J, the gap between germline ends came to 9 bases. The CDR3 contains 13 residues. Per the germline V gene, CDR1 is MNHEY and CDR2 is SMNVEV (reference sequence). The CDR3 nucleotides read TGTGCCAGCAGTCCACAGGTGTACAATGAGCAGTTCTTC. Protein sequence: CASSPQVYNEQFF.

The chain couples TRBV4-1 to TRBJ1-4, with TRBD1 identical over 9 bases. Germline V gene data show CDR1 as MGHRA and CDR2 as YSYEKL. With 3 bases clipped from V and 5 bases from J, the junction kept 4 bases outside the gene matches. This CDR3 is built from 15 residues. Here the CDR3 DNA reads TGCGCCAGCAGCCATATCGACAGGGGGAATGAAAAACTGTTTTTT. The encoded protein is CASSHIDRGNEKLFF.

In this sample, this clone turned up once. The chain links TRBV6-4 to TRBJ2-3; TRBD2 aligns across 7 bases. The germline V gene encodes CDR1 MRHNA and CDR2 SNTAGT. The CDR3 is 15 residues long. Trimming cost V 6 bases and J 0 bases; bases outside gene matches: 6. The CDR3 sequence is CASRNSGSSTDTQYF. The CDR3 DNA sequence: TGTGCCAGCAGAAATAGCGGGTCTAGCACAGATACGCAGTATTTT.

The chain couples TRBV28 to TRBJ2-3, with a tentative D call TRBD2 (6 bases). V was clipped by 7 bases and J by 2 bases, with 13 bases between them. This CDR3 has 14 amino acids. Per the germline V gene, CDR1 is MDHEN and CDR2 is SYDVKM. The CDR3 loop is CASNSRGPTDTQYF. CDR3 sequence (DNA): TGTGCCAGCAACTCGCGGGGTCCCACAGATACGCAGTATTTT.

CDR3 amino acids: CASSLAGTGELFF. The CDR3 bases are TGTGCCAGCAGCTTAGCAGGCACCGGGGAGCTGTTTTTT. The rearrangement links TRBV7-3 to TRBJ2-2; D is unclear. The germline V and J ends were trimmed by 2 bases and 4 bases, with 5 bases remaining between them. The CDR3 length is 13 residues. Germline values: CDR1 SGHTA, CDR2 FQGTGA.